The TCR beta chain described here comes from a study of post-analysis software for immune sequencing data. Study overall: Relapsing-remitting, secondary progressive and progressive-relapsing courses of multiple sclerosis were included. Points from the study as a whole: Under F measure analysis, samples from one preparation batch co-clustered strongly. In patients, TRBV5-6, TRBV5-1 and TRBV20-1 belonged to about five TRBV segments found more frequently than in controls. Normalized Chao1 diversity in multiple sclerosis patients fell significantly below that of controls.

TCR beta libraries were prepared from cDNA with unique molecular identifiers. From the PCR reads, TCRdb called clonotypes with MiXCR, one entry per CDR3 protein. Among some 500,000 distinct CDR3 sequences listed, 45% were seen once. Per the germline V gene, CDR1 is MGHDK and CDR2 is SYGVNS. CDR3 length: 14 amino acids. Unmatched junction bases numbered 5, after V lost 8 bases and J lost 0 bases. About this clonotype itself: Its antigen remains unidentified.

The sequence came from a girl between 10 and 17 years old with multiple sclerosis. Specimen: blood. The rearrangement joins TRBV25-1 to TRBJ2-7; 9 positions match TRBD1. CDR3 coding DNA: TGTGCCAGCTCCAGGACAGGGGACTCCTACGAGCAGTACTTC. Translated: CASSRTGDSYEQYF.